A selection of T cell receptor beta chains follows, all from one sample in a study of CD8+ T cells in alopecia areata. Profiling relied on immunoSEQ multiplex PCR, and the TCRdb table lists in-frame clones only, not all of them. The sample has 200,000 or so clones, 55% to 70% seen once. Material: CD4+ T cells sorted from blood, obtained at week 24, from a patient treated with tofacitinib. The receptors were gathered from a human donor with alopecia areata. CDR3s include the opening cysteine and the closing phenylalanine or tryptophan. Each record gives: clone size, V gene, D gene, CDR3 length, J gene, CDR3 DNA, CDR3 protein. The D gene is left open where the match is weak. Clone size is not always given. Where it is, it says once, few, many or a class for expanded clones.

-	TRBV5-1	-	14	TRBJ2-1	TGCGCCAGCAGCGCCCTAGGGGCTCGGGATGAGCAGTTCTTC	CASSALGARDEQFF
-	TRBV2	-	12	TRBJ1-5	TGTGCCAGCAGCTTAGGTGATCAGCCCCAGCATTTT	CASSLGDQPQHF
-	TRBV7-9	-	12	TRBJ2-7	TGTGCCAGCAGCTTTTCGGGCTACGAGCAGTACTTC	CASSFSGYEQYF
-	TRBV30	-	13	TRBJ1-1	TGTGCCTGGGAGAGACAGGAGAACACTGAAGCTTTCTTT	CAWERQENTEAFF
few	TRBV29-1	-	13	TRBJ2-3	TGCAGCGTTGAAGACCCCCGTAGTGATACGCAGTATTTT	CSVEDPRSDTQYF
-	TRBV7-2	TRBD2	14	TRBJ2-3	TGTGCCAGCGGGGCGGGGGAGAACACAGATACGCAGTATTTT	CASGAGENTDTQYF
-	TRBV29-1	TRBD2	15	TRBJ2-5	TGCAGCGTTATGACTAGCGGGGGGGAGCTGGAGACCCAGTACTTC	CSVMTSGGELETQYF
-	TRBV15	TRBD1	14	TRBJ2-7	TGTGCCACCAGTCTCGACAGGGCTTCCTACGAGCAGTACTTC	CATSLDRASYEQYF
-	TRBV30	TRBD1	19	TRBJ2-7	TGTGCCTGGAGTGGAGCTAACCCGGGACAGGGGGTGAAGTTCCACGAGCAGTACTTC	CAWSGANPGQGVKFHEQYF
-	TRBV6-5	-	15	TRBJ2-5	TGTGCCAGCAGTTACTCATCGACTCCCAGGGAGACCCAGTACTTC	CASSYSSTPRETQYF
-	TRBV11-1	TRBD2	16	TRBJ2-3	TGTGCCAGCAGCCAGCTAGCGGGAGGGGTCGGAGATACGCAGTATTTT	CASSQLAGGVGDTQYF
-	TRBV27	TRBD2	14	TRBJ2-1	TGTGCCAGCAGTTTAGGCGGGGGGTACAATGAGCAGTTCTTC	CASSLGGGYNEQFF
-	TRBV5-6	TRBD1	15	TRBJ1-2	TGTGCCAGCAGCTCCCGACAGGGCGGATTCTATGGCTACACCTTC	CASSSRQGGFYGYTF
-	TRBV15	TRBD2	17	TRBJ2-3	TGTGCCACCAGCAGAGATCTCCCTAGCGGGGGTACAGATACGCAGTATTTT	CATSRDLPSGGTDTQYF
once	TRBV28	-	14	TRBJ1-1	TGTGCCAGCAGGTGGGGAGGAGGGGGCACTGAAGCTTTCTTT	CASRWGGGGTEAFF